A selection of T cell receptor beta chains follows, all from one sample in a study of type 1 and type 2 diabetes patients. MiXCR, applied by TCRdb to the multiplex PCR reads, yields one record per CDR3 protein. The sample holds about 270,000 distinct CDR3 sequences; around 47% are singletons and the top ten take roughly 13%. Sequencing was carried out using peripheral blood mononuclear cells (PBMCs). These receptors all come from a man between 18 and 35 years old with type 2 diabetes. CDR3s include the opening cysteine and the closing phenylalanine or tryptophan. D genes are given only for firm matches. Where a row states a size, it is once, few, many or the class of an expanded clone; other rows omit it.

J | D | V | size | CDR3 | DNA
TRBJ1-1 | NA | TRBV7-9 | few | CASSPAVGTEAFF | TGTGCCAGCAGCCCCGCAGTGGGTACTGAAGCTTTCTTT
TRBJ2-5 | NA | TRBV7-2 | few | CASSLSSQTQYF | TGTGCCAGCAGCTTGTCCAGCCAGACCCAGTACTTC
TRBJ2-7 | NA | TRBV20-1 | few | CSARDRQDFYEQYF | TGCAGTGCTAGAGATAGGCAGGATTTTTACGAGCAGTACTTC
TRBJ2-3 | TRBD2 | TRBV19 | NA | CATLGGITDTQYF | TGTGCCACCCTGGGGGGGATCACAGATACGCAGTATTTT
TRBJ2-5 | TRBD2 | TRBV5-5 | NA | CASSPRTSGGAKETQYF | TGTGCCAGCAGCCCCCGGACTAGCGGGGGGGCTAAAGAGACCCAGTACTTC
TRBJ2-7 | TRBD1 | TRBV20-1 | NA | CSARDRLQGSYEQYF | TGCAGTGCTAGAGATCGCTTACAGGGGTCCTACGAGCAGTACTTC
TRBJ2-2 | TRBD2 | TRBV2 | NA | CASTRGVNTGELFF | TGTGCCAGCACTCGGGGGGTGAACACCGGGGAGCTGTTTTTT
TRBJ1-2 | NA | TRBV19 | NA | CASRTVYGYTF | TGTGCCAGTAGGACAGTCTATGGCTACACCTTC
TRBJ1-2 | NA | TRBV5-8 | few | CASSLSGTYGYTF | TGTGCCAGCAGCTTGTCGGGGACCTATGGCTACACCTTC
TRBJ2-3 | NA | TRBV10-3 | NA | CAIMSPKGDGTDTQYF | TGTGCCATCATGAGCCCGAAGGGCGACGGCACAGATACGCAGTATTTT
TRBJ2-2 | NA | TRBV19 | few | CASSIGGAITGELFF | TGTGCCAGTAGTATAGGCGGGGCCATCACCGGGGAGCTGTTTTTT
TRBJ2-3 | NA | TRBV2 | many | CASSVGDRRTDTQYF | TGTGCCAGCAGTGTTGGGGATCGGCGCACAGATACGCAGTATTTT
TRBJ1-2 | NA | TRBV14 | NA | CASSRNWGGEDYGYTF | TGTGCCAGCAGCCGCAACTGGGGAGGGGAGGACTATGGCTACACCTTC
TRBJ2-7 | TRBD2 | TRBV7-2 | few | CASSLEWLAGEPYEQYF | TGTGCCAGCAGCTTAGAGTGGTTAGCGGGAGAGCCTTACGAGCAGTACTTC
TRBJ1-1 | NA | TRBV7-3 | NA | CASRTRPGGSCWEAFF | TGTGCCAGCAGAACCCGACCAGGAGGGAGTTGTTGGGAAGCTTTCTTT
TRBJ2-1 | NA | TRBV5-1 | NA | CASSTGASEGLAYNEQFF | TGCGCCAGCAGCACCGGGGCCTCGGAGGGGTTGGCCTACAATGAGCAGTTCTTC
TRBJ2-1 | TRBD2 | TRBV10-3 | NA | CASRRTSGSYNEQFF | TGTGCCAGCAGGAGAACTAGCGGGTCTTACAATGAGCAGTTCTTC
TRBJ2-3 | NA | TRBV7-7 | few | CASSSGVQGTDTQYF | TGTGCCAGCAGCTCAGGGGTACAGGGCACAGATACGCAGTATTTT
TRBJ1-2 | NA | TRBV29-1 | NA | CSVESQYDGYTF | TGCAGCGTTGAAAGTCAATATGATGGCTACACCTTC
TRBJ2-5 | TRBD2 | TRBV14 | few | CASSQVPGLPQETQYF | TGTGCCAGCAGCCAAGTACCGGGACTACCCCAAGAGACCCAGTACTTC
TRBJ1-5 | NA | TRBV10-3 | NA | CAISESSLRDQPQHF | TGTGCCATCAGTGAGTCGAGTCTCAGGGATCAGCCCCAGCATTTT
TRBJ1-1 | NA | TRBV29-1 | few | CSVEGLTEAFF | TGCAGCGTTGAGGGACTCACTGAAGCTTTCTTT
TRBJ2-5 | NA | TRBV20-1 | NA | CSGRVPWWETQYF | TGCAGTGGCCGGGTCCCCTGGTGGGAGACCCAGTACTTC
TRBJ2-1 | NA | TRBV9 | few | CASTLDGGPYNEQFF | TGTGCCAGCACCCTGGACGGGGGCCCCTACAATGAGCAGTTCTTC
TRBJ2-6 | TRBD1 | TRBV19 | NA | CASRQGATGANVLTF | TGTGCCAGTCGACAGGGGGCTACCGGGGCCAACGTCCTGACTTTC
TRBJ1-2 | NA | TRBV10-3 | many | CAISEPQTGIQAYGYTF | TGTGCCATCAGTGAGCCACAAACAGGGATCCAAGCCTATGGCTACACCTTC
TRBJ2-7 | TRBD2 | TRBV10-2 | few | CASSGGFERDPYYEQYF | TGCGCCAGCAGTGGGGGGTTCGAGCGGGACCCCTACTACGAGCAGTACTTC
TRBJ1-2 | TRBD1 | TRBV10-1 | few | CASSFSRTGESGYTF | TGCGCCAGCAGTTTCTCCAGGACAGGGGAAAGTGGCTACACCTTC
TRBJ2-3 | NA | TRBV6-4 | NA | CASKKGQSTDTQYF | TGTGCCAGCAAAAAAGGACAGAGCACAGATACGCAGTATTTT
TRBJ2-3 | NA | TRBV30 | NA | CAWSGGTANTQYF | TGTGCCTGGAGTGGTGGGACCGCAAATACGCAGTATTTT
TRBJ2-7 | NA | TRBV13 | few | CASSSLGSYEQYF | TGTGCCAGCAGCTCCTTGGGGTCCTACGAGCAGTACTTC
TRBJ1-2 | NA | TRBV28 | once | CASSLDSPSMGYTF | TGTGCCAGCAGTTTGGACAGTCCCTCTATGGGGTACACCTTC
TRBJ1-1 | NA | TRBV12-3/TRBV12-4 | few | CASKDDSNTEAFF | TGTGCCAGCAAGGATGACAGTAACACTGAAGCTTTCTTT
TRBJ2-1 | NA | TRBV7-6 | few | CASSLEGGRVGNEQFF | TGTGCCAGCAGCTTAGAGGGGGGACGGGTGGGCAATGAGCAGTTCTTC
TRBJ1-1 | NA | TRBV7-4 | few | CASSLDLGVNTEAFF | TGTGCCAGCAGCTTAGACTTAGGGGTGAACACTGAAGCTTTCTTT
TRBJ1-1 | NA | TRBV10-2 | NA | CTSSESYELNTEAFF | TGCACCAGCAGTGAGTCGTACGAGTTGAACACTGAAGCTTTCTTT
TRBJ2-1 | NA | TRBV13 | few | CASSFPSPGEEHNEQFF | TGTGCCAGCAGCTTTCCCTCACCGGGTGAGGAGCACAATGAGCAGTTCTTC
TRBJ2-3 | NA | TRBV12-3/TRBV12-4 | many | CASSFTDTQYF | TGTGCCAGCAGTTTCACAGATACGCAGTATTTT
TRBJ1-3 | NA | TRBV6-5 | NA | CASGLSSGNTIYF | TGTGCCAGCGGGTTGAGCTCTGGAAACACCATATATTTT
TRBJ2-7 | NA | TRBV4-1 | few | CASSQDSRPYEQYF | TGCGCCAGCAGCCAAGATAGCCGCCCATACGAGCAGTACTTC
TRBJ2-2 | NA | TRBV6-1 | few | CASSKTQGLNTGELFF | TGTGCCAGCAGTAAAACACAGGGCCTGAACACCGGGGAGCTGTTTTTT
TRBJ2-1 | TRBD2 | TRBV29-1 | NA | CSVLPWLAGYNEQFF | TGCAGCGTCCTTCCGTGGCTAGCGGGGTACAATGAGCAGTTCTTC
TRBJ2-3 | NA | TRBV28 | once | CASALHWEKTDTQYF | TGTGCCAGCGCTCTCCACTGGGAGAAAACAGATACGCAGTATTTT
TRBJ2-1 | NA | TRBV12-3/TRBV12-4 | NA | CASSQRWVTYNEQFF | TGTGCCAGCAGTCAGCGATGGGTCACCTACAATGAGCAGTTCTTC
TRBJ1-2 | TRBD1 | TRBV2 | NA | CASSARTGRRGYTF | TGTGCCAGCAGCGCTCGGACAGGGCGGAGGGGCTACACCTTC
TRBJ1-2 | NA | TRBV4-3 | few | CASSPTSNGYTF | TGCGCCAGCAGCCCGACTTCTAATGGCTACACCTTC
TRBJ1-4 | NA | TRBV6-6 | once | CASSSQGLTNEKLFF | TGTGCCAGCAGTTCACAGGGTTTAACTAATGAAAAACTGTTTTTT
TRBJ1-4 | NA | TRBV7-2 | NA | CASSLTLPVEKLFF | TGTGCCAGCAGCTTGACCTTGCCCGTGGAAAAACTGTTTTTT
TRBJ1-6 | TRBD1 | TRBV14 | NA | CASNPGTVNSPLHF | TGTGCCAGCAACCCCGGGACAGTTAATTCACCCCTCCACTTT
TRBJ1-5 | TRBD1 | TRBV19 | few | CASSIHSGQPSNQPQHF | TGTGCCAGTAGTATCCACTCGGGACAGCCTAGCAATCAGCCCCAGCATTTT
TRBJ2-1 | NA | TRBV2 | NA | CASSVGRQFF | TGTGCCAGCAGCGTGGGACGGCAGTTCTTC